The 16 T cell receptor beta chains in this list originate from one sample, sequenced in a study of control samples from healthy donors and cancer patients. The data were produced by immunoSEQ multiplex PCR, yet TCRdb's version contains in-frame clones alone and is incomplete. The table has 60,000 to 75,000 clones, roughly nine tenths seen once. Sequenced input: PBMCs. These receptors were obtained from a man between 60 and 75 years old with colorectal cancer.

The CDR3 loop reads CASSFSRGDPEYF. DNA for the CDR3: TGTGCCAGCAGCTTCTCGCGGGGGGATCCGGAGTACTTC. V usage is TRBV7-3 and J usage is TRBJ2-7, with 8 bases lining up with TRBD2. V lost 3 bases to trimming and J lost 11 bases; unmatched junction nucleotides: 9. There are 13 residues in the CDR3. Germline loops: CDR1 SGHTA, CDR2 FQGTGA.

This chain joins TRBV6-2 or TRBV6-3 and TRBJ1-2; D is possibly TRBD1 (5 bases). V was trimmed by 7 bases and J by 5 bases, leaving 26 bases between them. The CDR3 loop spans 17 amino acids. Germline CDR1 is MNHEY and CDR2 is SVGEGT. In nucleotides, the CDR3 is TGTGCCAGCACCCCCCCGCGGGGGGACGCGGGGAATTATGGCTACACCTTC. Translating gives CASTPPRGDAGNYGYTF.

This sequence joins TRBV16 and TRBJ2-7; TRBD1 aligns across 8 bases. The CDR3 consists of 15 residues. V was clipped by 7 bases and J by 1 base; unmatched bases: 9. Germline assignment: CDR1 KGHSY and CDR2 FQNENV. CDR3 coding DNA: TGTGCCAGCACCTCCGACTGGGACAGGTCCTACGAGCAGTACTTC. Protein sequence: CASTSDWDRSYEQYF.

The rearrangement links TRBV6-5 to TRBJ2-7, with 8 positions matching TRBD2. The CDR3 sequence is 16 residues long. V shed 0 bases, J shed 3 bases, and the junction held 7 bases outside the gene matches. Per germline, CDR1 MNHEY and CDR2 SVGAGI. The CDR3 loop is CASSYSKASGYYEQYF. As DNA, the CDR3 is TGTGCCAGCAGTTACTCGAAAGCTAGCGGGTACTACGAGCAGTACTTC.

This clone has only one observation. The genes are TRBV12-3 or TRBV12-4 and TRBJ2-5; D remains ambiguous. The CDR3 spans 13 residues. Trimming shortened V by 6 bases and J by 5 bases, and 13 bases separated the two germline ends. The CDR3 bases are TGTGCCAGCAGCCCCTTGGGTCCCGAGACCCAGTACTTC. Translating it yields CASSPLGPETQYF.

The chain combines TRBV5-1 with TRBJ1-1; D is unclear. Deletions cut 3 bases from V and 1 base from J, with 10 bases between. CDR1 and CDR2 (germline): SGHRS, YFSETQ. The CDR3 spans 14 residues. CDR3 sequence reads: CASSWTMGNTEAFF. The CDR3, as DNA: TGCGCCAGCAGCTGGACGATGGGGAACACTGAAGCTTTCTTT.

The chain couples TRBV5-6 to TRBJ2-3; maybe TRBD2 (6 bases). This CDR3 region has 17 residues. Germline values: CDR1 SGHDT, CDR2 YYEEEE. V lost 2 bases and J lost 0, with 16 bases in between. CDR3 amino acids: CASSFGTYVTSTDTQYF. The CDR3 coding sequence is TGTGCCAGCAGCTTTGGGACTTACGTGACTAGCACAGATACGCAGTATTTT.

V usage is TRBV20-1 and J usage is TRBJ2-7, with a weak D call TRBD2 (5 bases). CDR1 is DFQATT, CDR2 SNEGSKA, per germline (reference sequence). Trimming shortened V by 3 bases and J by 3 bases, and 12 bases separated the two germline ends. The CDR3 length is 13 residues. DNA of the CDR3: TGCAGTGCTAGTCGGGGTCCAGGCTACGAGCAGTACTTC. It encodes CSASRGPGYEQYF.

This clone was detected a few times. The rearrangement joins TRBV27 to TRBJ2-1, with a tentative D call TRBD1 (6 bases). CDR1 is MNHEY, CDR2 SMNVEV, per germline (reference sequence). The CDR3 has 14 amino acids. Trimming pared 7 bases from V and 0 bases from J, leaving 10 bases between. In DNA form, the CDR3 reads TGTGCCAGCACCCCGGACAGCTCCTACAATGAGCAGTTCTTC. Translation: CASTPDSSYNEQFF.

This rearrangement joins TRBV12-3 or TRBV12-4 to TRBJ1-6; the D is unclear. Trimming shortened V by 6 bases and J by 7 bases, and 10 bases separated the two germline ends. This CDR3 comprises 13 residues. In DNA form, the CDR3 reads TGTGCCAGCAGCCCTAACCTGAATTCACCCCTCCACTTT. This sequence encodes CASSPNLNSPLHF.

The chain combines TRBV27 with TRBJ1-5; D is undetermined. Germline CDR1 is MNHEY and CDR2 is SMNVEV (reference sequence). The CDR3 is made up of 16 amino acids. Trimming left V 2 bases short and J 1 base short, with 12 bases between. The CDR3 nucleotides are TGTGCCAGCAGTTTAATATCCGGATTAAGCAATCAGCCCCAGCATTTT. It is translated as CASSLISGLSNQPQHF.

This clone has just a few counts. V usage is TRBV2 and J usage is TRBJ1-1; D is uncertain. This CDR3 region has 13 residues. Germline V CDR1 and CDR2: SNHLY, FYNNEI. Trimming cost V 2 bases and J 6 bases, with 10 bases left between them. This CDR3 reads CASSELEGSEAFF. CDR3 in DNA: TGTGCCAGCAGTGAATTGGAGGGCTCTGAAGCTTTCTTT.

V usage is TRBV27 and J usage is TRBJ2-7, with 8 bases lining up with TRBD1. The length of the CDR3 is 16 residues. J was trimmed by 0 bases and V by 6 bases; bases with no gene match: 10. Germline CDR1 is MNHEY and CDR2 is SMNVEV (reference sequence). CDR3 nucleotides: TGTGCCAGCAGCACTACGGACAGGGCCCCCTCCTACGAGCAGTACTTC. Translated: CASSTTDRAPSYEQYF.

The chain carries TRBV5-1 and TRBJ1-4; D not certain. V gave up 5 bases and J gave up 0 bases, with 11 bases separating them. From germline, CDR1 is SGHRS and CDR2 YFSETQ. This CDR3 has 15 residues. CDR3 loop: CASRSRYTTNEKLFF. In DNA form, the CDR3 reads TGCGCCAGCAGATCCCGGTACACAACTAATGAAAAACTGTTTTTT.

This clone was seen a few times. The genes are TRBV10-1 and TRBJ1-1; unclear D gene. The germline V gene has CDR1 WNHNN and CDR2 SYGVQD (reference sequence). V was cut by 6 bases and J by 1 base, with 21 bases left in between. The CDR3 contains 17 residues. The CDR3 nucleotides read TGCGCCAGCAGCGCCGCCTCCGGACTTTCGGCGAACACTGAAGCTTTCTTT. This sequence encodes CASSAASGLSANTEAFF.

The CDR3 loop reads CASSLKERGRDTQYF. Written as DNA, the CDR3 is TGTGCCAGCAGCTTAAAGGAGCGGGGGCGGGATACGCAGTATTTT. V and J are TRBV7-3 and TRBJ2-3; the match to TRBD2 covers 8 bases. The CDR3 covers 15 residues. The V gene end was trimmed by 1 base and the J gene end by 6 bases; junction bases not matched to a gene: 6. Germline-derived CDR1 and CDR2 are SGHTA and FQGTGA.